The TCR beta chain described here comes from a study of cytomegalovirus exposure and HLA in healthy donors. Looking at the study overall: As released early, the data held about 85 million unique TCRs from HLA-typed donors.

The donors gave bone marrow, and they were healthy. In this sample, this clone turned up a few times. Its antigen is unknown. The same CDR3 also results from other DNA sequences found in this sample. General study points: Earlier findings revealed that most TCR beta V segments proved productive either about 87% or about 30% of the time.

The primer mix had 60 Vbeta and 13 Jbeta primers. Clones were sequenced by immunoSEQ multiplex PCR, and TCRdb holds only the in-frame ones, with some missing. This table holds about 130,000 clones, nearly 10% found once. Germline CDR1 reads ENHRY; CDR2 reads SYGVKD. CDR3 length: 11 residues. Trimming left V 4 bases short and J 4 bases short, with 4 bases between. The sequencing sample was made of PBMCs. The V gene is TRBV10-3, the J gene TRBJ2-5; D remains unclear. The receptor comes from a man in his fifties in good health and CMV-seronegative. The CDR3 DNA reads as TGTGCCATCAGTGGCGGAGAGACCCAGTACTTC. It yields the protein CAISGGETQYF.